The TCR beta chain described here comes from a study of T-cell reconstitution after alpha-beta-depleted transplantation in children. Researchers prepared the TCRbeta library using unique molecular identifiers, the study reports. TCRdb reprocessed the PCR reads via MiXCR and lists one record per CDR3 protein. The sample includes roughly 500,000 distinct CDR3 sequences, 30% to 35% seen only once; the top ten take 2.4%. The TCR sequence derives from a human donor who donated a stem cell graft to a child with aplastic anemia. This material consisted of PBMCs from the stem cell graft donor, taken from the stem cell graft.

CDR3 sequence reads: CATSDPGPFNYGYTF. CDR3 sequence (DNA): TGTGCCACCAGTGATCCGGGACCGTTCAACTATGGCTACACCTTC. The J gene is TRBJ1-2, the V gene TRBV24-1; a weak D match, TRBD1 (5 bases). V was cut by 3 bases and J by 2 bases, with 12 bases left in between. The CDR3 totals 15 residues. Germline CDR1 reads KGHDR; CDR2 reads SFDVKD.